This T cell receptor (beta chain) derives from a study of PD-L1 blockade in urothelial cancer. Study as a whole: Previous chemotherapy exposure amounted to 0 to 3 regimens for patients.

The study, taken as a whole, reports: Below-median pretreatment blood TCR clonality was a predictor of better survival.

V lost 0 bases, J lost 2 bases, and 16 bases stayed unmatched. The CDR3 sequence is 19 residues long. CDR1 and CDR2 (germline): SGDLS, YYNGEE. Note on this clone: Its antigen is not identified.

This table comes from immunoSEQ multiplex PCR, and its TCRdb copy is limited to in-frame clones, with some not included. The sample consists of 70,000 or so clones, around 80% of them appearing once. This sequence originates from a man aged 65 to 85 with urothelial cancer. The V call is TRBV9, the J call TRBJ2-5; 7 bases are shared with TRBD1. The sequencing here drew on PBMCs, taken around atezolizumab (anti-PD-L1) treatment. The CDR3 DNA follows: TGTGCCAGCAGCGTAGCCCCATCCGTCCAGGGGACAGCACAAGAGACCCAGTACTTC. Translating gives CASSVAPSVQGTAQETQYF.